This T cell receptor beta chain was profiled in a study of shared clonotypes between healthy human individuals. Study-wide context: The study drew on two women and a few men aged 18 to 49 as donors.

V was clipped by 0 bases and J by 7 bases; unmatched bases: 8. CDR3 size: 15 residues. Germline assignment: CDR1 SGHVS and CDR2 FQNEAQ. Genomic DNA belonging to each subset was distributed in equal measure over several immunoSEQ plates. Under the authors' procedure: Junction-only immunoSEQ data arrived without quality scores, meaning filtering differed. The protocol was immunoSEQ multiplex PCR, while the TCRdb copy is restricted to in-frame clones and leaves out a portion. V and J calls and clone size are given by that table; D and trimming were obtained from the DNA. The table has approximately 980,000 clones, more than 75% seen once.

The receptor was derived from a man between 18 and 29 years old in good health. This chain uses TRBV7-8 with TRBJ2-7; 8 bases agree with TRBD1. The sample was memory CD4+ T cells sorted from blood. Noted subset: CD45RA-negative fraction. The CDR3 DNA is TGTGCCAGCAGCTTAGCAAGGACAGGGCTATGGGAGCAGTACTTC. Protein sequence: CASSLARTGLWEQYF.